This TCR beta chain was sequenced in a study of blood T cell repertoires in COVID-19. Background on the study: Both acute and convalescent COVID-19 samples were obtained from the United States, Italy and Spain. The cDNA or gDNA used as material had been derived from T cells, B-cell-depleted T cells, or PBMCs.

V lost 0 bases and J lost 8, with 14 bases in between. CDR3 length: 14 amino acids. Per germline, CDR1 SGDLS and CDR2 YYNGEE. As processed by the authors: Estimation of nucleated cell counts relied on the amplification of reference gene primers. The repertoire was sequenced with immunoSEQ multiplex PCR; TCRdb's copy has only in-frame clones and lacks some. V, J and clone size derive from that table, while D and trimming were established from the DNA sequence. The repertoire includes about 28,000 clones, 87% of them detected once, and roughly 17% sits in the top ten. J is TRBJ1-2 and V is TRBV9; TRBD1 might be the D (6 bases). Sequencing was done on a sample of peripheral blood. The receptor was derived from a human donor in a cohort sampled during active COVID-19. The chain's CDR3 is CASSVGGQPRGYTF. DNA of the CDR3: TGTGCCAGCAGCGTAGGCGGACAGCCCAGGGGCTACACCTTC.